Described below is a single T cell receptor beta chain sequence and its context. Its antigen is still unknown. These data belong to a study of T cell clonotyping in hematopoietic cell transplantation. Overall study results and limits: No sorting was done, leaving CD4 and CD8 contributions mixed. After transplant, recipient diversity fell while pathologically expanded clonotypes grew through day 180. Broader posttransplant TCR repertoire diversity was predicted by graft donor and pretransplant recipient Inverse Simpson Index values.

Clones were sequenced by immunoSEQ multiplex PCR, and TCRdb holds only the in-frame ones, with some missing. The sample has 4,700 or so clones, around 85% seen once. Samples: about 28 days before transplant, then days 30, 100 and 180 after. Germline V gene sequence: CDR1 SEHNR, CDR2 FQNEAQ (reference sequence). This CDR3 is built from 14 residues. The ends lost 6 bases at V and 5 bases at J; junction bases unmatched: 6. This receptor was taken from a male patient aged 60-70 years who had an allogeneic stem cell transplant from an unrelated donor, so T cells may come from the graft donor. Some clones in this sample may be carry-over from other donors' samples. This material consisted of peripheral blood mononuclear cells, taken 180 days after allogeneic stem cell transplant. The gene calls are TRBV7-9 and TRBJ2-3; 9 bases match TRBD1. The CDR3 spells CASRLGTGRDTQYF. CDR3 nucleotide sequence: TGTGCCAGCAGGCTTGGGACAGGGAGAGATACGCAGTATTTT.